Reported below is one T cell receptor (beta chain). The sample comes from a study of blood T cell repertoires in COVID-19. Whole-study context: Both acute and convalescent COVID-19 samples were obtained from the United States, Italy and Spain.

Source study methods: Scientists estimated how many nucleated cells there were by amplifying reference gene primers. TCRdb keeps only in-frame clones here, not all; method: immunoSEQ multiplex PCR. V, J and clone size reflect that table, while D and trimming were determined from the DNA. There are around 160,000 clones in the sample; approximately 90% occur only once, and around 2.1% lies in the top ten. The CDR3 runs to 14 residues. J gave up 2 bases and V 1 base, and 2 bases lay outside the gene matches. CDR1 SGHDT and CDR2 YYEEEE come from the germline V gene. The sample was peripheral blood. This rearrangement joins TRBV5-6 to TRBJ2-7, with TRBD1 identical over 8 bases. This TCR derives from a man between 18 and 35 years old with acute or convalescent COVID-19. This chain's CDR3 is CASSLRQGTYEQYF. The CDR3 region has the DNA TGTGCCAGCAGCTTGAGACAGGGGACCTACGAGCAGTACTTC.